The rows below give T cell receptor beta chains drawn from one sample of a study of cytomegalovirus exposure and HLA in healthy donors. The repertoire was sequenced with immunoSEQ multiplex PCR; TCRdb's copy has only in-frame clones and lacks some. The sample includes nearly 95,000 clones, 60% to 80% seen only once; the top ten take around 6.6%. The specimen was PBMCs. The receptors here all came from a woman aged 30 to 39 in good health and CMV-seronegative. CDR3s include the opening cysteine and the closing phenylalanine or tryptophan. The D gene is left open where the match is weak. Clone size is stated in some rows and not others, as once, few, many or a class when expanded.

J	size	V	D	CDR3	DNA
TRBJ2-7	-	TRBV9	-	CASSVAPRGGDGEQYF	TGTGCCAGCAGCGTAGCTCCCAGAGGAGGGGATGGGGAGCAGTACTTC
TRBJ1-5	-	TRBV7-9	TRBD1	CASSGTGAGQPQHF	TGTGCCAGCAGCGGTACAGGGGCAGGTCAGCCCCAGCATTTT
TRBJ1-1	-	TRBV19	-	CASRDWPRTEAFF	TGTGCCAGCAGGGACTGGCCAAGGACTGAAGCTTTCTTT
TRBJ2-7	-	TRBV27	-	CASRRDGLLGEQYF	TGTGCCAGCAGGCGGGACGGCTTATTGGGCGAGCAGTACTTC
TRBJ2-7	-	TRBV7-6	-	CASSLGAGVPYEQYF	TGTGCCAGCAGCTTAGGGGCAGGGGTGCCCTACGAGCAGTACTTC
TRBJ2-4	-	TRBV5-8	TRBD1	CASSRGRTGGNIQYF	TGTGCCAGCAGCCGGGGCAGGACAGGTGGAAACATTCAGTACTTC
TRBJ2-3	-	TRBV6-5	TRBD2	CASSNSGRSDTQYF	TGTGCCAGCAGTAATAGCGGGAGGTCAGATACGCAGTATTTT
TRBJ1-2	-	TRBV25-1	TRBD1	CASSEYIAGGYGYTF	TGTGCCAGCAGTGAATATATAGCAGGGGGCTATGGCTACACCTTC
TRBJ2-2	few	TRBV10-1	TRBD1	CASSTGGGKVGELFF	TGCGCCAGCAGTACAGGGGGCGGCAAGGTCGGGGAGCTGTTTTTT
TRBJ1-1	few	TRBV30	-	CAWSLTGSGVAFF	TGTGCCTGGAGCCTTACAGGCTCGGGAGTAGCTTTCTTT
TRBJ1-2	-	TRBV5-1	-	CASSPRGAGGYGYTF	TGCGCCAGCAGCCCGCGGGGTGCAGGAGGGTATGGCTACACCTTC
TRBJ2-3	-	TRBV7-8	TRBD2	CASSLAGEGPATDTQYF	TGTGCCAGCAGCTTAGCCGGGGAGGGGCCCGCCACAGATACGCAGTATTTT
TRBJ2-7	-	TRBV28	-	CASSSTGYEQYF	TGTGCCAGCAGTTCGACGGGCTACGAGCAGTACTTC
TRBJ2-5	-	TRBV11-2	-	CASSFSAQQETQYF	TGTGCCAGCAGCTTCTCAGCGCAACAAGAGACCCAGTACTTC
TRBJ2-7	-	TRBV7-3	-	CASSLSPGTRGEQYF	TGTGCCAGCAGCTTATCCCCCGGGACAAGGGGCGAGCAGTACTTC